This entry features one T cell receptor beta chain sequence. The data are from a study of blood T cell repertoires in COVID-19. Across the study: Sites across the United States, Italy and Spain contributed samples from acute and convalescent COVID-19. T cells, B-cell-depleted T cells, or PBMCs supplied cDNA or gDNA.

In the original analysis: By means of reference gene primer amplification, nucleated cell counts were estimated. Profiling relied on immunoSEQ multiplex PCR, and the TCRdb table lists in-frame clones only, not all of them. The V and J calls and clone size come from that table; D and trimming were worked out from the DNA. The sample lists 200,000 to 250,000 clones, 75% to 90% occurring once. This clonotype was obtained from a man aged 55 to 69 who had recovered from COVID-19. The sample consisted of peripheral blood.

CDR3 in DNA: TGTGCCAGCAGGGCGGAATACAAGCAGTACTTC. Protein product: CASRAEYKQYF. The chain joins TRBV2 to TRBJ2-7; D ambiguous. Germline V gene sequence: CDR1 SNHLY, CDR2 FYNNEI. The CDR3 has 11 residues. Deletions cut 6 bases from V and 8 bases from J, with 11 bases between.